Included here is one T cell receptor beta chain sequence, with context. Its antigen is unidentified. The source of the sample is a study of blood T cells in healthy people across ages. Trimming removed 9 bases from V and 3 bases from J, with 18 bases in between. Germline assignment: CDR1 LNHDA and CDR2 SQIVND (reference sequence). The CDR3 extends over 14 amino acids. General study results and limits: TCR beta diversity, measured per million T cells, fell in a roughly linear way with age. Expanded clonotype shifts may have been confounded, as the donors had an unknown CMV status.

The second PCR ran roughly 7 to 12 cycles with a sample-barcoded 5' primer and J-beta primers. TCRdb itself ran the 5' RACE reads through MiXCR, one entry per CDR3 protein. The sample carries hundreds of thousands of distinct CDR3 sequences, approximately 53% recorded once. Sequencing was carried out using blood. This chain joins TRBV19 and TRBJ2-7; D remains unclear. The sequence came from a middle-aged man in good health. CDR3 in DNA: TGTGCCAGCAAAGACACCAGTTTTGACTACGAGCAGTACTTC. Its translation is CASKDTSFDYEQYF.